The entry below describes one T cell receptor beta chain. The data belong to a study of T cell responses to AZD1222 COVID-19 vaccine. The V end lost 8 bases, the J end lost 2 bases, and 12 bases lay between the germline ends. The germline V gene encodes CDR1 LGHDT and CDR2 YNNKEL (reference sequence). The CDR3 runs 13 residues. Data came from immunoSEQ multiplex PCR; TCRdb stores just in-frame clones and leaves some out. Here the sample spans some 97,000 clones, roughly nine tenths being singletons. The source was peripheral blood, collected on day 0 of AZD1222 vaccination. The source is an adult in good health. V gene TRBV3-1 (or the pseudogene TRBV3-2) combines with J gene TRBJ2-5, with D unclear. As DNA, the CDR3 is TGTGCCAGCCAACTGGATGTTCAAGAGACCCAGTACTTC. It is translated as CASQLDVQETQYF.